The clone carrying this T cell receptor (beta chain) was seen a few times. This specimen comes from a study of blood T cell repertoires in COVID-19. V was cut by 1 base and J by 9 bases, with 16 bases left in between. The CDR3 is 14 residues long. Germline V CDR1 and CDR2: SEHNR, FQNEAQ (reference sequence). Authors' processing steps: The assay estimated nucleated cells by amplifying reference gene primers. Assay used: immunoSEQ multiplex PCR; TCRdb lists only in-frame clones, some missing. That table is the source of V, J and clone size, and D and trimming were worked out from the DNA. The top ten clones hold approximately 3.5% of a sample with 140,000 to 150,000 clones, about 80% of them seen once.

The chain carries TRBV7-9 and TRBJ2-7; D may be TRBD1 (5 bases). Input material: peripheral blood. The TCR was taken from a man aged 65 to 85 who had recovered from COVID-19. The CDR3 sequence: CASSLVTGQGGQYF. The DNA of the CDR3 is TGTGCCAGCAGCTTAGTCACAGGTCAGGGCGGGCAGTACTTC.